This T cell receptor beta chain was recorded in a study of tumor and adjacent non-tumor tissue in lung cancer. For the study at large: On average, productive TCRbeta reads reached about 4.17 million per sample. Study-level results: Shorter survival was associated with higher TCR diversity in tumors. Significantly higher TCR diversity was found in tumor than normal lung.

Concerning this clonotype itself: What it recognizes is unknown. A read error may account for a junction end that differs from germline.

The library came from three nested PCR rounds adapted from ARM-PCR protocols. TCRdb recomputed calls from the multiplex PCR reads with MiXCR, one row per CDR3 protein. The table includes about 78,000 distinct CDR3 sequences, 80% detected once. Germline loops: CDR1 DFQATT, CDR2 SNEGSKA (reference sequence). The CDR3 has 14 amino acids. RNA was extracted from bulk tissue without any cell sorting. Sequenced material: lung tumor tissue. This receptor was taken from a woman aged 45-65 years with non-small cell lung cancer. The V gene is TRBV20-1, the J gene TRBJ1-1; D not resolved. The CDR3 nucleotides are TGCAATGCTACCTATCATAAGATAAACACTGAAGCTTTCTTT. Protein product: CNATYHKINTEAFF.